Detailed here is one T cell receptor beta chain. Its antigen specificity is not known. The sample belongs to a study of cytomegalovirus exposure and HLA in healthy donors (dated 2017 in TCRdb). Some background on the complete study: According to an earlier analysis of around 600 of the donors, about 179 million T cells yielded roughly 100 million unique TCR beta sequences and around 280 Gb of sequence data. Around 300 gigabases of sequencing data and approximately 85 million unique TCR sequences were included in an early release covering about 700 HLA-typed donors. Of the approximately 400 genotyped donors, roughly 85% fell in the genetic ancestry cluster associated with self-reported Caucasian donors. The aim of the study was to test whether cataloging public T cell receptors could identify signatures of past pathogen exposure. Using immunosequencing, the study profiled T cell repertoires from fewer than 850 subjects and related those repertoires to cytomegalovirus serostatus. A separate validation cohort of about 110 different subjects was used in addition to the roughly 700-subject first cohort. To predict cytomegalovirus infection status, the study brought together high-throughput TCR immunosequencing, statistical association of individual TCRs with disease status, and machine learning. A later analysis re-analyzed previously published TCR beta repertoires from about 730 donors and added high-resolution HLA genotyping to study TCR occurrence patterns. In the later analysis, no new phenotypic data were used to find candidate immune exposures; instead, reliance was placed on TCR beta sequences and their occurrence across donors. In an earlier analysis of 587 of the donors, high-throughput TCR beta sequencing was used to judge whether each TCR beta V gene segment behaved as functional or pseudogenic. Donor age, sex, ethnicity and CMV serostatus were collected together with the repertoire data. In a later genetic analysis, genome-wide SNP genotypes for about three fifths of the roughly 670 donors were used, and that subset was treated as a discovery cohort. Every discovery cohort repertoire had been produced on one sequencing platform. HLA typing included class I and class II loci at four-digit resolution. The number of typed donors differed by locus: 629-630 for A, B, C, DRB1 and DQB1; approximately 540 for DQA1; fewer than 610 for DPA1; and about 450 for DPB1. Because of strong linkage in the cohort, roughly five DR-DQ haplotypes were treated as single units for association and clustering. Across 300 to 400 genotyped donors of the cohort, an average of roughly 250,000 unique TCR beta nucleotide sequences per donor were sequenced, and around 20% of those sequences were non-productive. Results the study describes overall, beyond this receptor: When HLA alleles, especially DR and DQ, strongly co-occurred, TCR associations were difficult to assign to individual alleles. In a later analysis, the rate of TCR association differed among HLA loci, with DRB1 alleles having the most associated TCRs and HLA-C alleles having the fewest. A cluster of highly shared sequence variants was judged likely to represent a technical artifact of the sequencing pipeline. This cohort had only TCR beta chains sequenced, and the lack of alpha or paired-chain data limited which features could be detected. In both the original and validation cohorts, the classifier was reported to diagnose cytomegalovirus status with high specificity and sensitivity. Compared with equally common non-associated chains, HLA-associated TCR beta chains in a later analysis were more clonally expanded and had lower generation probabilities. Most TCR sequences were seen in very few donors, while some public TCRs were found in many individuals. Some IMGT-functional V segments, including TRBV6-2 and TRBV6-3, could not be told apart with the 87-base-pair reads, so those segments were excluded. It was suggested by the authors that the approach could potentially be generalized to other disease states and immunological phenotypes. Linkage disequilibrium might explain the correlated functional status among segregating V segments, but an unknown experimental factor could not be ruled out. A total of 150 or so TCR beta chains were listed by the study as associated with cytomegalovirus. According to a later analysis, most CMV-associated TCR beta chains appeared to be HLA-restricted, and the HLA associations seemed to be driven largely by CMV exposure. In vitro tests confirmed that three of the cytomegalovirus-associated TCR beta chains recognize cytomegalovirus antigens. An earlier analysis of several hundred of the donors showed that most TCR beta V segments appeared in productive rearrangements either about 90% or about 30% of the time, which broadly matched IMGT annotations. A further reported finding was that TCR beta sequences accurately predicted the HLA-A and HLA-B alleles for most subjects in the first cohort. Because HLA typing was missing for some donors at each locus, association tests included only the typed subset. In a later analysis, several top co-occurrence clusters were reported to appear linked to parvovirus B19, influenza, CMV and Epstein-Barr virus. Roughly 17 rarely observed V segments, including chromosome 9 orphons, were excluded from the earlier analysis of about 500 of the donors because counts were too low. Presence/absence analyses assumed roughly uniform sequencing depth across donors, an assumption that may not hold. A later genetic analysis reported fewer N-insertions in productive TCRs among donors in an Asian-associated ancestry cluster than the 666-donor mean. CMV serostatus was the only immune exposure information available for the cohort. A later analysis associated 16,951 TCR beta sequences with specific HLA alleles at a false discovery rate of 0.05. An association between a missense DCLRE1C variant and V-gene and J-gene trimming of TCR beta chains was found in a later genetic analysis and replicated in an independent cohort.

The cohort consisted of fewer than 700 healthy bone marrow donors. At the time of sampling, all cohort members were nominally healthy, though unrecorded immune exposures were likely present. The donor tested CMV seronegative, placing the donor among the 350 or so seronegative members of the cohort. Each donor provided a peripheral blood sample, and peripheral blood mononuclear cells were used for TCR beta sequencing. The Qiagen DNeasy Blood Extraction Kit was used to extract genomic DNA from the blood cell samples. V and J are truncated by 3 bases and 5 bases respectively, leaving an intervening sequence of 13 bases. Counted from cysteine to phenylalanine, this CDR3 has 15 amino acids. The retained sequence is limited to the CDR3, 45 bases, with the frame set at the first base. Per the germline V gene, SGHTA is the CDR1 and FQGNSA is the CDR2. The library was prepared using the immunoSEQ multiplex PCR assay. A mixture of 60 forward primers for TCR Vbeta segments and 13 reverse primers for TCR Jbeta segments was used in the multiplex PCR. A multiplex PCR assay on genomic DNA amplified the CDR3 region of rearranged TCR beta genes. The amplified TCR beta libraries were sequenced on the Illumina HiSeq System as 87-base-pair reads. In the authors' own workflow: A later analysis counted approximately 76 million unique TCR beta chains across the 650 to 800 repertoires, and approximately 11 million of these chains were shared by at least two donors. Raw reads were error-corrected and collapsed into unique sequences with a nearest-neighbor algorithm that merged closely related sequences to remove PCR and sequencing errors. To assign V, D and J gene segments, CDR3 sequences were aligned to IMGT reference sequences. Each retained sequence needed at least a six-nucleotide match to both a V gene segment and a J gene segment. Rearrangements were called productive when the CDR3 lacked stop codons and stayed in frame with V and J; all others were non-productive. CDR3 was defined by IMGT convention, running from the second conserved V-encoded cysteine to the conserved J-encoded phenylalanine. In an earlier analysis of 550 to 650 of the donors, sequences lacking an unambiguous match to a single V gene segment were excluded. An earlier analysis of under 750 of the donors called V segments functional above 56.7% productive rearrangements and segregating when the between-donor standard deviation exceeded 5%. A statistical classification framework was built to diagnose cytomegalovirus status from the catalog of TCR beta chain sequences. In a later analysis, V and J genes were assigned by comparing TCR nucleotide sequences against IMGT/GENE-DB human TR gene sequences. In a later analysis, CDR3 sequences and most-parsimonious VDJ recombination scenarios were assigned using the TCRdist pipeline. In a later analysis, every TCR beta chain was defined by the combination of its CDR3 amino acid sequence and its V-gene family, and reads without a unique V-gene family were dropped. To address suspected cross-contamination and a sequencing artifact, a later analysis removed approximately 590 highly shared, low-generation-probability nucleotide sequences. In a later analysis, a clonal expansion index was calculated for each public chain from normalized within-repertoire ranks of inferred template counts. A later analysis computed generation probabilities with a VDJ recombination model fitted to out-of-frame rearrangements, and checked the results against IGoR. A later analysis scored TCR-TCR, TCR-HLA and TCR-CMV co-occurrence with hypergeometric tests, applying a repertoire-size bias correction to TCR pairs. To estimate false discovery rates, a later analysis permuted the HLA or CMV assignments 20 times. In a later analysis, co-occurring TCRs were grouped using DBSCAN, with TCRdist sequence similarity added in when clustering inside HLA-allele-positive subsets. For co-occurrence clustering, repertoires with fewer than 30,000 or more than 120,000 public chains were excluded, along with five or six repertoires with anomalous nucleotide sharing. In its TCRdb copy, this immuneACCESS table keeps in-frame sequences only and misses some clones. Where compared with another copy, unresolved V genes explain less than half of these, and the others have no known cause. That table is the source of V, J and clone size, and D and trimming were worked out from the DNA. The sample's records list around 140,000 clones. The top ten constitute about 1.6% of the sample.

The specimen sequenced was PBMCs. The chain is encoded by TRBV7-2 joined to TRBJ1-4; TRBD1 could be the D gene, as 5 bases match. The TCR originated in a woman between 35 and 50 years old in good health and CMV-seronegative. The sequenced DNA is TGTGCCAGCAGCTTCACGACAGCAAGGAATGAAAAACTGTTTTTT. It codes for CASSFTTARNEKLFF. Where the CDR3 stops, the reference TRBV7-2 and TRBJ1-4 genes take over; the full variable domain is GAGVSQSPSNKVTEKGKDVELRCDPISGHTALYWYRQSLGQGLEFLIYFQGNSAPDKSGLPSDRFSAERTGGSVSTLTIQRTQQEDSAVYLCASSFTTARNEKLFFGSGTQLSVL.